These 7 T cell receptor beta chains were sequenced from one sample in a study of blood T cell repertoires in COVID-19. Here immunoSEQ multiplex PCR was the method, and the copy in TCRdb shows in-frame clones only, minus some. This table has some 250,000 clones, about nine tenths appearing once. Sequencing was carried out using peripheral blood. The origin of the receptors is a man in his fifties or sixties with acute or convalescent COVID-19.

The chain carries TRBV18 and TRBJ1-4, with 7 positions matching TRBD1. The V gene end was trimmed by 1 base and the J gene end by 7 bases; junction bases not matched to a gene: 6. Germline CDR1 is KGHSH and CDR2 is LQKENI. CDR3 size: 15 residues. CDR3 sequence reads: CASSPQLQGSEKLFF. CDR3 in DNA: TGTGCCAGCTCACCACAGCTACAGGGGAGTGAAAAACTGTTTTTT.

In this sample, this clone turned up once. The chain joins TRBV11-1 to TRBJ2-2; D ambiguous. Per the germline V gene, CDR1 is SGHAT and CDR2 is FQDESV (reference sequence). Trimming cost V 1 base and J 2 bases, with 5 bases left between them. The CDR3 has 14 residues. CDR3 DNA: TGTGCCAGCAGCTTAGGACAAAACACCGGGGAGCTGTTTTTT. Amino acid sequence: CASSLGQNTGELFF.

J is TRBJ1-6 and V is TRBV7-2; 8 bases are a match to TRBD1. Unmatched junction bases numbered 7, after V lost 2 bases and J lost 10 bases. The V gene's germline CDR1 is SGHTA and CDR2 FQGNSA. The CDR3 length is 15 residues. In DNA, the CDR3 is TGTGCCAGCAGCTTAAATCAGGGGGCAGGCTCACCCCTCCACTTT. Its translation: CASSLNQGAGSPLHF.

The V call is TRBV4-3, the J call TRBJ2-3; D is undetermined. Per germline, CDR1 LGHNA and CDR2 YSLEER. Trimming removed 0 bases at V and 3 bases at J, with 10 bases between. This CDR3 spans 15 amino acids. This chain's CDR3 is CASSQEASDTDTQYF. In nucleotides, the CDR3 is TGCGCCAGCAGCCAAGAAGCGAGTGATACAGATACGCAGTATTTT.

The chain couples TRBV19 to TRBJ2-7, with 10 bases matching TRBD1. The CDR3 extends over 13 amino acids. V dropped 7 bases and J dropped 2; count of bases not matched to a gene: 2. In germline, CDR1 is LNHDA, CDR2 SQIVND (reference sequence). The CDR3 region is CASTDRGAYEQYF. The CDR3 nucleotides are TGTGCCAGTACGGACAGGGGGGCCTACGAGCAGTACTTC.

This clone was found a few times. V gene TRBV19 combines with J gene TRBJ2-1; TRBD2 might be the D (6 bases). Germline values: CDR1 LNHDA, CDR2 SQIVND (reference sequence). CDR3 length equals 16 residues. V was cut by 6 bases and J by 2 bases, with 17 bases left in between. The CDR3 DNA reads as TGTGCCAGTAGCTCCCGGACTTGGGGGGCCTACAATGAGCAGTTCTTC. Translated: CASSSRTWGAYNEQFF.

The V call is TRBV7-8, the J call TRBJ2-7; 9 nucleotides align to TRBD1. CDR1 is SGHVS and CDR2 is FQNEAQ in the germline V gene. J was trimmed by 5 bases and V by 5 bases; bases with no gene match: 16. The CDR3 is 17 residues long. CDR3 coding DNA: TGTGCCAGCAGCGGATCCCGGGACAGGGTTGACATCGACGAGCAGTACTTC. Residues: CASSGSRDRVDIDEQYF.